The 3 T cell receptor beta chains below come from one sample, sequenced in a study of blood T cell repertoires in COVID-19. The protocol was immunoSEQ multiplex PCR, while the TCRdb copy is restricted to in-frame clones and leaves out a portion. Here the sample spans roughly 28,000 clones, about 90% being singletons. The sequenced sample was peripheral blood. These receptors all come from a human donor in a cohort sampled during active COVID-19.

The chain has TRBV2 and TRBJ2-1; 8 nucleotides align to TRBD2. Per germline, CDR1 SNHLY and CDR2 FYNNEI. CDR3 length: 15 residues. Trimming at V came to 2 bases and at J to 6 bases, leaving 6 bases not matched to a gene. The CDR3 protein is CASSERGGLGNEQFF. The DNA of the CDR3 is TGTGCCAGCAGTGAAAGGGGGGGACTAGGCAATGAGCAGTTCTTC.

This chain's CDR3 is CASSPGGSRMDEKLFF. The CDR3 nucleotides read TGTGCCAGCAGCCCCGGGGGGTCTCGGATGGATGAAAAACTGTTTTTT. This chain joins TRBV5-4 and TRBJ1-4; TRBD1 is a possible D gene (5 bases). Germline CDR1 is SGHNT and CDR2 is YYREEE (reference sequence). V was pared by 4 bases and J by 6 bases, with 19 bases between. The length of the CDR3 is 16 residues.

The V call is TRBV2, the J call TRBJ2-5; tentatively, D is TRBD1 (6 bases). Trimming took 7 bases from V and 1 from J, leaving 10 bases between them. CDR3 length: 13 amino acids. CDR1 is SNHLY, CDR2 FYNNEI, per germline. The CDR3 bases are TGTGCCAGCACAGGACAGCCCCAAGAGACCCAGTACTTC. It codes for CASTGQPQETQYF.